The 27 T cell receptor beta chains given below trace back to one sample, sequenced in a study of T cell responses to AZD1222 COVID-19 vaccine. The protocol was immunoSEQ multiplex PCR, while the TCRdb copy is restricted to in-frame clones and leaves out a portion. Among over 75,000 clones listed, 89% were seen once. The sample consisted of peripheral blood, taken on day 0 of AZD1222 vaccination. All receptors derive from an adult in good health.

The CDR3 protein is CASSSAGTGVTEAFF. CDR3 DNA sequence: TGTGCCAGCAGTTCGGCCGGGACAGGGGTTACTGAAGCTTTCTTT. The chain joins TRBV6-2 or TRBV6-3 to TRBJ1-1, with 10 bases aligning to TRBD1. The V segment lost 4 bases and the J segment 5 bases; nucleotides outside the gene matches: 7. The germline gives CDR1 MNHEY, CDR2 SVGEGT. The CDR3 has 15 amino acids.

This clone was counted once. The rearrangement links TRBV11-2 to TRBJ2-5; D not certain. Trimming shortened V by 8 bases and J by 5 bases, and 6 bases separated the two germline ends. Looked up from germline, CDR1 is SGHAT and CDR2 is FQNNGV. The CDR3 consists of 10 residues. CDR3 in amino acids: CASLVETQYF. CDR3 sequence (DNA): TGTGCCAGCTTAGTGGAGACCCAGTACTTC.

As regards this clone: The DNA is omitted, as the CDR3 cannot be located on it reliably, and the CDR3 follows TCRdb's listing. The chain links TRBV19 to TRBJ2-7. Germline CDR1 LNHDA, CDR2 SQIVND (reference sequence). With termini counted, the CDR3 has 13 amino acids. CDR3 residues: CASSTPVPGEQYF.

The genes are TRBV3-1 (or the pseudogene TRBV3-2) and TRBJ2-3; D not resolved. The CDR3 length is 14 residues. Germline V gene data show CDR1 as LGHDT and CDR2 as YNNKEL (reference sequence). V lost 4 bases and J lost 0, with 8 bases in between. CDR3: CASSPARSTDTQYF. CDR3 bases: TGTGCCAGCAGCCCGGCGAGGAGCACAGATACGCAGTATTTT.

This chain uses TRBV27 with TRBJ2-7; no definite D call. Germline V gene data show CDR1 as MNHEY and CDR2 as SMNVEV (reference sequence). V was cut by 2 bases and J by 1 base, with 6 bases left in between. The CDR3 spans 13 residues. This CDR3 reads CASSLIASYEQYF. For the CDR3, the DNA is TGTGCCAGCAGTTTAATTGCGTCCTACGAGCAGTACTTC.

The V call is TRBV29-1, the J call TRBJ1-1; TRBD1 agrees at 9 bases. Per the germline V gene, CDR1 is SQVTM and CDR2 is ANQGSEA. This CDR3 has 14 residues. The V gene end was trimmed by 2 bases and the J gene end by 0 bases; junction bases not matched to a gene: 1. This chain's CDR3 is CSVERTGVNTEAFF. The CDR3 DNA is TGCAGCGTTGAAAGGACAGGGGTGAACACTGAAGCTTTCTTT. Based on the CDR3 plus reference TRBV29-1 and TRBJ1-1, the full variable domain is SAVISQKPSRDICQRGTSLTIQCQVDSQVTMMFWYRQQPGQSLTLIATANQGSEATYESGFVIDKFPISRPNLTFSTLTVSNMSPEDSSIYLCSVERTGVNTEAFFGQGTRLTVV.

This sequence joins TRBV2 and TRBJ1-3; TRBD1 agrees at 7 bases. The germline V gene encodes CDR1 SNHLY and CDR2 FYNNEI. V gave up 2 bases and J gave up 3 bases; unmatched junction bases: 1. The CDR3 covers 14 residues. The DNA of the CDR3 is TGTGCCAGCAGTGAATGGACAGGTGGAAACACCATATATTTT. Its protein product is CASSEWTGGNTIYF.

V gene TRBV5-1 combines with J gene TRBJ1-6; D gene uncertain. Trimming took off 1 base at V and 0 bases at J, with 8 bases between the two ends. The CDR3 has 16 amino acids. Germline CDR1 SGHRS, CDR2 YFSETQ. The CDR3 is CASSLLASSYNSPLHF. The DNA of the CDR3 is TGCGCCAGCAGCTTGTTGGCAAGCTCCTATAATTCACCCCTCCACTTT.

The chain joins TRBV15 to TRBJ2-5; D is unclear. Germline CDR1 reads LNHNV; CDR2 reads YYDKDF (reference sequence). This CDR3 is 14 amino acids long. V lost 1 base and J lost 0, with 6 bases in between. The CDR3 DNA reads as TGTGCCACCAGCAGAGCGCGGAACCAAGAGACCCAGTACTTC. Amino acids: CATSRARNQETQYF.

The CDR3 spells CASSDSWTSGRGSQLFF. CDR3 DNA sequence: TGTGCCAGCAGTGACTCATGGACTAGCGGGAGGGGTTCGCAGCTGTTTTTT. V gene TRBV6-4 combines with J gene TRBJ2-2; TRBD2 agrees at 15 bases. Germline trimming cut 0 bases from V and 12 bases from J; bases unmatched to any gene: 8. The CDR3 is 17 residues long. Per germline, CDR1 MRHNA and CDR2 SNTAGT.

As DNA, the CDR3 is TGTGCCAGTACCTCCTACCTTACCGGGACTAGCTACAATGAGCAGTTCTTC. Protein product: CASTSYLTGTSYNEQFF. The V call is TRBV19, the J call TRBJ2-1; 8 bases align to TRBD2. This CDR3 contains 17 residues. CDR1 is LNHDA and CDR2 is SQIVND in the germline V gene (reference sequence). The V gene end was trimmed by 7 bases and the J gene end by 3 bases; junction bases not matched to a gene: 14.

The chain recombines TRBV2 with TRBJ2-1; D ambiguous. The germline V and J ends were trimmed by 4 bases and 6 bases, with 10 bases remaining between them. In germline, CDR1 is SNHLY, CDR2 FYNNEI. CDR3 size: 13 residues. CDR3 residues: CASSVRRSNEQFF. The CDR3 nucleotides read TGTGCCAGCAGTGTAAGAAGGAGCAATGAGCAGTTCTTC.

The V gene is TRBV12-3 or TRBV12-4, the J gene TRBJ1-4; D is undetermined. The V end lost 6 bases, the J end lost 8 bases, and 13 bases lay between the germline ends. This CDR3 has 13 amino acids. DNA of the CDR3: TGTGCCAGCAGCCCCGTTGGATTGGAAAAACTGTTTTTT. It yields the protein CASSPVGLEKLFF.

The chain couples TRBV5-1 to TRBJ2-6, with D maybe TRBD2 (6 bases). The germline CDR1 and CDR2 sequences are SGHRS and YFSETQ. The CDR3 is 18 residues long. With 4 bases removed from V and 0 bases from J, the gap between germline ends came to 17 bases. CDR3 coding DNA: TGCGCCAGCAGCCCCCTGGGACTCGCAGGCTCTGGGGCCAACGTCCTGACTTTC. It translates to CASSPLGLAGSGANVLTF.

This chain uses TRBV5-4 with TRBJ2-2, with TRBD1 matching over 8 bases. The V segment lost 6 bases and the J segment 3 bases; nucleotides outside the gene matches: 4. The length of the CDR3 is 14 residues. In germline, CDR1 is SGHNT, CDR2 YYREEE (reference sequence). The CDR3: CASKQGDDTGELFF. CDR3 DNA sequence: TGTGCCAGCAAACAGGGGGATGACACCGGGGAGCTGTTTTTT.

The chain links TRBV30 to TRBJ1-5; possible D gene TRBD1, 6 bases. The germline V gene has CDR1 GTSNPN and CDR2 SVGIG (reference sequence). The CDR3 consists of 15 residues. V lost 5 bases and J lost 3, with 17 bases in between. The CDR3 coding sequence is TGTGCCTGGGCGACCACAGGGACATTCAATCAGCCCCAGCATTTT. Its protein product is CAWATTGTFNQPQHF. The complete variable domain, with remaining parts taken from reference TRBV30 and TRBJ1-5, reads SQTIHQWPATLVQPVGSPLSLECTVEGTSNPNLYWYRQAAGRGLQLLFYSVGIGQISSEVPQNLSASRPQDRQFILSSKKLLLSDSGFYLCAWATTGTFNQPQHFGDGTRLSIL.

This chain connects TRBV27 to TRBJ1-1; D is ambiguous. The V and J ends lost 6 bases and 4 bases respectively, with 12 bases between them. This CDR3 has 13 residues. The germline CDR1 and CDR2 sequences are MNHEY and SMNVEV (reference sequence). The CDR3 loop reads CASRPPFTTEAFF. CDR3 nucleotide sequence: TGTGCCAGCAGACCACCCTTCACCACTGAAGCTTTCTTT.

The rearrangement links TRBV2 to TRBJ2-2, with 7 nucleotides matching TRBD1. CDR1 SNHLY and CDR2 FYNNEI come from the germline V gene. V was clipped by 5 bases and J by 8 bases; unmatched bases: 8. The CDR3 is 14 residues long. This chain's CDR3 is CASSKQGIGGELFF. In DNA, the CDR3 is TGTGCCAGCAGTAAACAGGGGATAGGTGGGGAGCTGTTTTTT.

The chain combines TRBV7-9 with TRBJ2-7, with D perhaps assigned TRBD1 or TRBD2 (5 bases each). V was pared by 5 bases and J by 1 base, with 24 bases between. The CDR3 has 18 amino acids. Germline V gene lookup returns CDR1 SEHNR and CDR2 FQNEAQ (reference sequence). As DNA, the CDR3 is TGTGCCAGCAGCCGGGGACCGCACGAGAACACCTTATCCTACGAGCAGTACTTC. Its translation: CASSRGPHENTLSYEQYF.

V is TRBV7-2 and J is TRBJ1-4; 8 bases fit TRBD1. J was trimmed by 8 bases and V by 5 bases; bases with no gene match: 4. The CDR3 has 13 residues. Germline assignment: CDR1 SGHTA and CDR2 FQGNSA. The CDR3 DNA follows: TGTGCCAGCAGCCGGACAGGGAACGAAAAACTGTTTTTT. Protein sequence: CASSRTGNEKLFF.

V gene TRBV14 combines with J gene TRBJ2-7; 11 nucleotides line up with TRBD2. V lost 4 bases to trimming and J lost 1 base; unmatched junction nucleotides: 12. Looked up from germline, CDR1 is SGHDN and CDR2 is FVKESK. This CDR3 spans 18 amino acids. The CDR3 spells CASSPYPGTSGSSYEQYF. In DNA form, the CDR3 reads TGTGCCAGCAGCCCATACCCTGGGACTAGCGGCTCTTCCTACGAGCAGTACTTC.

V gene TRBV4-1 combines with J gene TRBJ1-5, with a weak D call TRBD1 (5 bases). The CDR3 contains 16 residues. Looked up from germline, CDR1 is MGHRA and CDR2 is YSYEKL. The V gene lost 1 base and the J gene lost 7 bases, with 17 bases spanning the gap. The CDR3 spells CASSQVLSSKGQPQHF. Written as DNA, the CDR3 is TGCGCCAGCAGCCAAGTGTTGTCTTCGAAGGGGCAGCCCCAGCATTTT.

This clone was recorded only once. The chain couples TRBV9 to TRBJ2-1; TRBD2 might be the D (6 bases). The CDR3 extends over 15 amino acids. Germline V gene data show CDR1 as SGDLS and CDR2 as YYNGEE. V dropped 0 bases and J dropped 4 bases, with 11 bases sitting between them. The CDR3 sequence: CASSVVGSWYNEQFF. DNA for the CDR3: TGTGCCAGCAGCGTAGTCGGGAGCTGGTACAATGAGCAGTTCTTC.

The CDR3 sequence is CASSRTGGNYEQYF. The CDR3 nucleotides are TGTGCCAGCAGTCGGACAGGGGGCAATTACGAGCAGTACTTC. V and J are TRBV28 and TRBJ2-7; 11 bases are a match to TRBD1. Germline V gene sequence: CDR1 MDHEN, CDR2 SYDVKM. Losses at the gene ends were 5 bases for V and 4 bases for J; bases not matched to a gene: 4. There are 14 residues in the CDR3.

The rearrangement links TRBV6-1 to TRBJ2-7, with 7 bases that match TRBD1. This CDR3 is 14 amino acids long. The junction had 5 bases not matched to a gene; V was cut back by 2 bases and J by 4 bases. Germline CDR1 reads MNHNS; CDR2 reads SASEGT. For the CDR3, the DNA is TGTGCCAGCAGTGAACAACAGGGGAGATACGAGCAGTACTTC. Its protein is CASSEQQGRYEQYF.

V and J are TRBV30 and TRBJ2-1; 7 bases are shared with TRBD2. V lost 5 bases and J lost 7; bases outside the gene matches: 14. The V gene's germline CDR1 is GTSNPN and CDR2 SVGIG (reference sequence). CDR3 length: 15 residues. Here the CDR3 reads CAWAVESGKTNEQFF. The CDR3 DNA is TGTGCCTGGGCAGTAGAAAGCGGGAAGACTAATGAGCAGTTCTTC.

This chain joins TRBV6-5 and TRBJ1-4; the D gene is possibly TRBD1 (6 bases). Per germline, CDR1 MNHEY and CDR2 SVGAGI. The CDR3 extends over 13 amino acids. V was shortened by 10 bases and J by 4 bases, with 13 bases between the two germline ends. The CDR3 DNA reads TGTGCCACAAGGACAGCGGGTAATGAAAAACTGTTTTTT. Encoded protein: CATRTAGNEKLFF.